This T cell receptor (beta chain) comes out of a study of blood T cell repertoires in COVID-19. As for the study in general: From T cells, B-cell-depleted T cells, or PBMCs came the material, which was cDNA or gDNA.

This clone was picked up one time. The assay was immunoSEQ multiplex PCR, and TCRdb's table has in-frame clones only and misses some. Of 110,000 or so clones listed, roughly 90% are singletons. Germline loops: CDR1 MDHEN, CDR2 SYDVKM. V dropped 7 bases and J dropped 7; count of bases not matched to a gene: 12. The CDR3 has 14 residues. The rearrangement uses TRBV28 and TRBJ2-5; TRBD2 matches 7 bases. This clonotype was obtained from a man between 65 and 80 years old who had recovered from COVID-19. The specimen sequenced was peripheral blood. The CDR3 DNA sequence: TGTGCCAGCACCTTACTAGGAGCTAGCGGGACCCAGTACTTC. Translation gives CASTLLGASGTQYF.